The 14 T cell receptor beta chains below were found in one sample sequenced in a study of OX40 agonist ivuxolimab in advanced cancers. The method was the immunoSEQ multiplex PCR assay. Imported from immuneACCESS, the table was reduced by TCRdb to in-frame sequences with V and J called. These copies leave out some clones; in studies compared against another copy, an unresolved V gene accounts for under half, and the cause of the remainder is not known. Across this sample there are roughly 69,000 clones, with around 90% seen only once. The ten largest clones represent around 4% of the sample. The input for sequencing was CD4+ or CD8+ T cells sorted from blood, taken in a trial of the OX40 agonist ivuxolimab. These receptors were collected from an adult with an advanced solid tumor such as melanoma, head and neck, liver or kidney cancer.

The chain links TRBV15 to TRBJ2-7; D tentatively fits TRBD1 or TRBD2 (5 bases each). Deletions cut 5 bases from V and 3 bases from J, with 20 bases between. CDR1 is LNHNV and CDR2 is YYDKDF in the germline V gene (reference sequence). The CDR3 consists of 16 residues. CDR3 nucleotides: TGTGCCACCAGCGCCCCAGGGACGGCCATGGTCTACGAGCAGTACTTC. Translating gives CATSAPGTAMVYEQYF.

This chain joins TRBV4-1 and TRBJ2-1; 10 nucleotides agree with TRBD2. This CDR3 contains 16 residues. Germline CDR1 and CDR2: MGHRA and YSYEKL. V shed 2 bases, J shed 7 bases, and the junction held 8 bases outside the gene matches. CDR3 residues: CASSQSLGAGGNEQFF. Written as DNA, the CDR3 is TGCGCCAGCAGCCAATCGTTGGGAGCGGGGGGGAATGAGCAGTTCTTC.

CDR3 coding DNA: TGTGCCAGCGGGAATCTAGCGGGAGCGGATAACAATGAGCAGTTCTTC. As protein: CASGNLAGADNNEQFF. The V call is TRBV2, the J call TRBJ2-1, with 10 bases lining up with TRBD2. The V gene's germline CDR1 is SNHLY and CDR2 FYNNEI. Unmatched junction bases numbered 12, after V lost 8 bases and J lost 5 bases. CDR3 length equals 16 residues.

This chain links TRBV28 with TRBJ1-4, with TRBD1 as a possible D gene (6 bases). Trimming took off 6 bases at V and 8 bases at J, with 16 bases between the two ends. The germline CDR1 and CDR2 sequences are MDHEN and SYDVKM. This CDR3 contains 14 residues. DNA for the CDR3: TGTGCCAGCAGCACGACAGGTCATTCGGAAAAACTGTTTTTT. Residues: CASSTTGHSEKLFF.

J is TRBJ1-1 and V is TRBV2; D perhaps matches TRBD1 (5 bases). Germline CDR1 is SNHLY and CDR2 is FYNNEI. This CDR3 is built from 17 residues. V lost 1 base to trimming and J lost 0 bases, with 15 bases between them. CDR3 region: CASSEDLEGRVNTEAFF. The DNA of the CDR3 is TGTGCCAGCAGTGAAGATTTGGAGGGCAGGGTGAACACTGAAGCTTTCTTT.

The J gene is TRBJ2-1, the V gene TRBV19; D unclear. With 1 base removed from V and 7 bases from J, the gap between germline ends came to 8 bases. The CDR3 is made up of 13 amino acids. Germline CDR1 and CDR2: LNHDA and SQIVND (reference sequence). CDR3 bases: TGTGCCAGTAGTATAGGTGTAGTTAATGAGCAGTTCTTC. Translated, it gives CASSIGVVNEQFF.

The V call is TRBV7-2, the J call TRBJ2-5; a weak D match, TRBD2 (6 bases). CDR3 length equals 16 residues. CDR1 and CDR2 (germline): SGHTA, FQGNSA. V dropped 5 bases and J dropped 6 bases, with 22 bases sitting between them. CDR3 sequence reads: CASSPEIAATRKTQYF. The CDR3 DNA sequence: TGTGCCAGCAGCCCAGAGATAGCGGCCACCCGGAAGACCCAGTACTTC.

This CDR3 is CASSVQPAGGSNEQFF. DNA for the CDR3: TGTGCCAGCAGCGTACAACCGGCGGGGGGATCGAATGAGCAGTTCTTC. The V call is TRBV9, the J call TRBJ2-1; 8 nucleotides agree with TRBD2. J gave up 7 bases and V 1 base, and 10 bases lay outside the gene matches. Germline lookup yields CDR1 SGDLS and CDR2 YYNGEE. The CDR3 totals 16 residues.

The chain couples TRBV21-1 to TRBJ1-3; the table's D call TRBD1 went unverified against the DNA. TRBV21-1 counts as a pseudogene. CDR3 size: 14 residues. This CDR3 is CASRTDRGRNTIYF. Here the CDR3 DNA reads TGTGCCAGCAGGACGGACAGGGGGCGAAACACCATATATTTT.

The gene calls are TRBV6-4 and TRBJ2-7, with no clear D. Germline V gene data show CDR1 as MRHNA and CDR2 as SNTAGT. The V end lost 0 bases, the J end lost 3 bases, and 9 bases lay between the germline ends. The CDR3 is made up of 14 amino acids. The CDR3 region is CASSDSEQNYEQYV. CDR3 nucleotide sequence: TGTGCCAGCAGTGACTCCGAACAGAACTACGAGCAGTACGTC.

The V and J genes are TRBV27 and TRBJ2-7; 9 positions match TRBD2. CDR1 is MNHEY and CDR2 is SMNVEV in the germline V gene (reference sequence). The CDR3 length is 14 residues. The V segment lost 6 bases and the J segment 7 bases; nucleotides outside the gene matches: 10. This CDR3 is CASRYASGIGEQYF. The CDR3 DNA sequence: TGTGCCAGCAGGTATGCTAGCGGGATCGGGGAGCAGTACTTC.

This chain connects TRBV5-6 to TRBJ1-1; TRBD1 aligns across 8 bases. V dropped 0 bases and J dropped 11; count of bases not matched to a gene: 6. The CDR3 consists of 13 residues. From germline, CDR1 is SGHDT and CDR2 YYEEEE. The CDR3 here is CASSLVRGLEAFF. The CDR3, as DNA: TGTGCCAGCAGCTTGGTCAGGGGGCTTGAGGCTTTCTTT. The full variable domain, rest sourced from reference TRBV5-6 and TRBJ1-1, is DAGVTQSPTHLIKTRGQQVTLRCSPKSGHDTVSWYQQALGQGPQFIFQYYEEEERQRGNFPDRFSGHQFPNYSSELNVNALLLGDSALYLCASSLVRGLEAFFGQGTRLTVV.

The chain joins TRBV7-9 to TRBJ1-1; D may be TRBD1 (5 bases). The germline V gene has CDR1 SEHNR and CDR2 FQNEAQ (reference sequence). Trimming left V 0 bases short and J 0 bases short, with 5 bases between. The CDR3 totals 14 residues. The CDR3 nucleotides read TGTGCCAGCAGCTTAGCGGGGGTGAACACTGAAGCTTTCTTT. It translates to CASSLAGVNTEAFF.

V gene TRBV7-3 combines with J gene TRBJ2-1, with D tentatively TRBD2 (6 bases). Germline V gives CDR1 SGHTA, CDR2 FQGTGA. Trimming cost V 4 bases and J 2 bases, with 12 bases left between them. This CDR3 is built from 15 residues. The CDR3 region has the DNA TGTGCCAGCAGCTCTCCTAGCGCCCCCTACAATGAGCAGTTCTTC. It codes for CASSSPSAPYNEQFF.